This is a list of T cell receptor beta chains from one sample in a study of coeliac disease. Libraries were prepared by immunoSEQ multiplex PCR; TCRdb keeps only in-frame clonotypes and omits some of them. This sample has approximately 1,500 clones, with about 60% found just once. Sample: intraepithelial lymphocytes from the gut. The receptor source for this set is a woman between 45 and 60 years old with celiac disease on a gluten-free diet. CDR3s include the opening cysteine and the closing phenylalanine or tryptophan. The D gene is left open where the match is weak. Clone size appears in some rows only: once, few, many, or a class for an expanded clone.

TRBJ2-1	TRBV9	.	hyperexpanded	CASSEGGKSYNEQFF	TGTGCCAGCAGCGAAGGAGGGAAATCCTACAATGAGCAGTTCTTC
TRBJ2-2	TRBV10-3	TRBD1	.	CAISEQGPATTGELFF	TGTGCCATCAGTGAACAGGGGCCCGCGACCACCGGGGAGCTGTTTTTT
TRBJ2-7	TRBV5-1	.	.	CASSLHYRDSYEQYF	TGCGCCAGCAGCTTGCATTACAGGGACTCCTACGAGCAGTACTTC
TRBJ1-2	TRBV28	TRBD1	.	CASSFRTLRQGYGYAF	TGTGCCAGCAGTTTCCGCACACTCCGACAGGGGTATGGCTACGCCTTC
TRBJ2-1	TRBV4-1	TRBD2	.	CASSRDGLAGGYNEQFF	TGCGCCAGCAGCCGGGACGGACTAGCGGGGGGCTACAATGAGCAGTTCTTC
TRBJ2-7	TRBV27	.	few	CASSPQAGSTYEQYF	TGTGCCAGCTCCCCCCAGGCAGGGTCAACCTACGAGCAGTACTTC
TRBJ2-1	TRBV30	TRBD2	.	CAWRVAGGRNEQFF	TGTGCCTGGAGGGTAGCGGGGGGGCGAAATGAGCAGTTCTTC
TRBJ1-2	TRBV27	.	once	CASSTSIAGGIDGYTF	.
TRBJ1-5	TRBV5-8	.	few	CASSLDGDKGNQPQHF	TGTGCCAGCAGCTTGGACGGGGACAAGGGCAATCAGCCCCAGCATTTT
TRBJ1-3	TRBV9	TRBD1	once	CASSGQQGARGNTIYF	TGTGCCAGCAGCGGACAACAGGGGGCGCGGGGAAACACCATATATTTT
TRBJ1-1	TRBV5-8	.	.	CASSRGIASEAFF	TGTGCCAGCAGTAGGGGTATCGCCTCTGAAGCTTTCTTT
TRBJ1-1	TRBV4-1	.	.	CASSQESLDIPTEAFF	TGCGCCAGCAGCCAAGAAAGTCTCGACATACCCACTGAAGCTTTCTTT
TRBJ1-1	TRBV7-2	TRBD1	.	CASGRTGGEAFF	TGTGCCAGCGGACGGACAGGGGGGGAAGCTTTCTTT